This T cell receptor beta chain appears in the sequencing data of a study of shared clonotypes between healthy human individuals. V shed 8 bases, J shed 5 bases, and the junction held 12 bases outside the gene matches. Germline CDR1 is SEHNR and CDR2 is FQNEAQ (reference sequence). The CDR3 contains 15 residues. Adult Caucasians living in Nashville, Tennessee made up all of the donors. Replicate PCRs were loaded with approximately 310 ng DNA from unsorted PBMC, around 30,000 T cell genomes. Ten immunoSEQ deep assay plates served to sequence unsorted PBMC DNA. Clones were sequenced by immunoSEQ multiplex PCR, and TCRdb holds only the in-frame ones, with some missing. The repertoire has roughly 500,000 clones, 60% to 85% of them found once; the top ten carry about an eighth.

Sequencing was done on a sample of PBMCs. J is TRBJ2-7 and V is TRBV7-9; 10 bases are a match to TRBD2. This receptor was identified in a woman aged 40 to 55 in good health. Some clones in this sample may be carry-over from other donors' samples. In nucleotides, the CDR3 is TGTGCCAGCCTCCCCCTAGCGGGAGAAAGCAACGAGCAGTACTTC. It translates to CASLPLAGESNEQYF.